Detailed here is one T cell receptor (beta chain). Method: immunoSEQ multiplex PCR; TCRdb's copy keeps in-frame clones and lacks some. The sample includes some 66,000 clones, over 85% of them seen just once. V shed 7 bases and J 3 bases; nucleotides not matched to a gene: 3. The CDR3 covers 14 residues. Germline V gene lookup returns CDR1 SGHRS and CDR2 YFSETQ. The sample comes from a study of T cells after posttransplantation cyclophosphamide. Sequences were obtained from PBMCs. V and J are TRBV5-1 and TRBJ1-3; 11 nucleotides line up with TRBD1. This receptor was taken from a young woman in good health and a related stem cell transplant donor. The chain's CDR3 is CASGQGAGGNTIYF. CDR3 nucleotide sequence: TGCGCCAGCGGACAGGGGGCGGGTGGAAACACCATATATTTT.